The entry below gives a single TCR beta chain sequence along with its context. This entry belongs to a study of CD8+ T cells in alopecia areata. Germline CDR1 reads MNHEY; CDR2 reads SMNVEV (reference sequence). The CDR3 has 14 residues. J lost 3 bases, V lost 6 bases, and 7 bases had no gene match. Researchers took lesional scalp punch biopsies and peripheral blood from people who were alopecia areata patients. cDNA serving as the sequencing template came from extracted, reverse transcribed RNA. TCRdb keeps only in-frame clones here, not all; method: immunoSEQ multiplex PCR. The sample lists 100,000 to 150,000 clones; 40% to 55% were seen once.

The specimen was NKG2D-low CD8+ T cells sorted from blood. This chain links TRBV27 with TRBJ2-7; TRBD1 aligns across 8 bases. This sequence originates from a human donor with alopecia areata. CDR3: CASSQGQGGYEQYF. Written as DNA, the CDR3 is TGTGCCAGCAGCCAAGGACAGGGCGGCTACGAGCAGTACTTC.